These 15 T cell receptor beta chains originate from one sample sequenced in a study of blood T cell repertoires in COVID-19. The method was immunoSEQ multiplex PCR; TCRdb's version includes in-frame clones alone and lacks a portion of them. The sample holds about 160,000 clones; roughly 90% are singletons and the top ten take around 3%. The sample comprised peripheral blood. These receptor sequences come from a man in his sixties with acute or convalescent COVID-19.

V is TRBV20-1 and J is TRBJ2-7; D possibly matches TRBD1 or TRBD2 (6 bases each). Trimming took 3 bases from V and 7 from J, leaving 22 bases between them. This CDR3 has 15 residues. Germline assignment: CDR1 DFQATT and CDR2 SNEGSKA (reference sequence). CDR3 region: CSASGGPTGSWEQYF. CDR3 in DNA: TGCAGTGCTAGTGGGGGGCCGACGGGCTCTTGGGAGCAGTACTTC.

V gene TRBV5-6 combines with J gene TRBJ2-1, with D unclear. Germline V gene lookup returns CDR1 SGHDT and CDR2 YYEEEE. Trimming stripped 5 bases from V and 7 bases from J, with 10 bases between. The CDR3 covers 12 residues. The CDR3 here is CASSFERNEQFF. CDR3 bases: TGTGCCAGCAGTTTTGAGAGGAATGAGCAGTTCTTC.

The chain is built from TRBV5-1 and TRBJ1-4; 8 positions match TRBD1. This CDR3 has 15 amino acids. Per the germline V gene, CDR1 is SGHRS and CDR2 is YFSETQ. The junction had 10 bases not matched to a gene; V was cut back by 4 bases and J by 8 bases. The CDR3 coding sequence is TGCGCCAGCAGCCGGCAAGGACAGGGCGCAGAAAAACTGTTTTTT. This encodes CASSRQGQGAEKLFF.

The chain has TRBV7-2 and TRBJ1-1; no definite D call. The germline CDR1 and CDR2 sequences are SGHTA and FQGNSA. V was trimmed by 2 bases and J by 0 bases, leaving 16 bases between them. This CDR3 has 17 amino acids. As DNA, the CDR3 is TGTGCCAGCAGCTTATCCCGCCTGGACTACATGAACACTGAAGCTTTCTTT. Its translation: CASSLSRLDYMNTEAFF.

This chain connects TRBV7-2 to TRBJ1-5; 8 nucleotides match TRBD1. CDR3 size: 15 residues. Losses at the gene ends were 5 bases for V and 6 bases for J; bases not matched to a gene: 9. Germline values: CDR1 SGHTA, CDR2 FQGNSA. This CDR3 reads CASSPRTGFGQPQHF. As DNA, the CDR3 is TGTGCCAGCAGCCCCCGGACAGGGTTCGGTCAGCCCCAGCATTTT.

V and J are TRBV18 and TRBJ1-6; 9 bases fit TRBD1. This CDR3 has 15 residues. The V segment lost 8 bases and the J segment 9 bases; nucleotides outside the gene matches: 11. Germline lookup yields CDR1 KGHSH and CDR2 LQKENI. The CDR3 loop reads CASAQKQGAGSPLHF. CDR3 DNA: TGTGCCAGCGCACAAAAACAGGGGGCGGGTTCACCCCTCCACTTT.

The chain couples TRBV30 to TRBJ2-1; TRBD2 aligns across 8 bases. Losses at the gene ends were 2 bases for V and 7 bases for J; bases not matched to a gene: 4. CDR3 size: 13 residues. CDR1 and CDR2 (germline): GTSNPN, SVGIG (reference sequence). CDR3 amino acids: CAWSSGGSNEQFF. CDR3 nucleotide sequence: TGTGCCTGGAGTAGCGGGGGATCGAATGAGCAGTTCTTC.

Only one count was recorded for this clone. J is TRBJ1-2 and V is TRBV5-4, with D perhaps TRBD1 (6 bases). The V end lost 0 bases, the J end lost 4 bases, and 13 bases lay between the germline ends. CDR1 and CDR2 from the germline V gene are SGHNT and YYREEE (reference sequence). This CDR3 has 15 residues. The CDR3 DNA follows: TGTGCCAGCAGCTTGGGAGGGGGGGTTACCTATGGCTACACCTTC. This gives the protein CASSLGGGVTYGYTF.

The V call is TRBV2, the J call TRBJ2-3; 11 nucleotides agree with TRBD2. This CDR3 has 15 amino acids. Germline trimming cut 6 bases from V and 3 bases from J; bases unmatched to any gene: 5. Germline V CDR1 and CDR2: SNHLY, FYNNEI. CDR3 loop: CASSDLAGGTDTQYF. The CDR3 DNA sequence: TGTGCCAGCAGCGACCTAGCGGGGGGAACAGATACGCAGTATTTT.

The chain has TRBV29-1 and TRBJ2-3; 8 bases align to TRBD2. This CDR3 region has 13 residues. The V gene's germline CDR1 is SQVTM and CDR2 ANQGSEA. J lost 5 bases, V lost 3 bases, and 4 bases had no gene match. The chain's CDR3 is CSVERGAGDTQYF. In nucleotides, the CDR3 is TGCAGCGTTGAGCGGGGGGCTGGAGATACGCAGTATTTT.

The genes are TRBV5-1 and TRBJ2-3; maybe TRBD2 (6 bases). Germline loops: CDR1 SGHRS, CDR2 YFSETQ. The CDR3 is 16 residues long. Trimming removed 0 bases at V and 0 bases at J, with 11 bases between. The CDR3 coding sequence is TGCGCCAGCAGCTTGGGGAGGGGAGTTAGCACAGATACGCAGTATTTT. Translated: CASSLGRGVSTDTQYF.

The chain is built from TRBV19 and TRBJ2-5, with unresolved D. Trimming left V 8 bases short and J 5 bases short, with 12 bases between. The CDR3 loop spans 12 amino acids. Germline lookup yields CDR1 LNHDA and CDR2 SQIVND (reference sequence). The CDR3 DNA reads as TGTGCCAGTGCTCCTTCCAGGGAGACCCAGTACTTC. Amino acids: CASAPSRETQYF.

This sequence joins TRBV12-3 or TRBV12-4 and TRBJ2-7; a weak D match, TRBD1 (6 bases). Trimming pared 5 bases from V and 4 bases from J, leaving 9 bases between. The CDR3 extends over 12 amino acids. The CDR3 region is CASSAGVYEQYF. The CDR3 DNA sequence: TGTGCCAGCAGTGCAGGGGTTTACGAGCAGTACTTC.

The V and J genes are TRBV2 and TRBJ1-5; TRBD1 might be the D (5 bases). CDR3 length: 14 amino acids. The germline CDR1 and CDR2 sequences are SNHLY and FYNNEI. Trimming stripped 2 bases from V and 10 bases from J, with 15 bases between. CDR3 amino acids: CASSERRGQGPQHF. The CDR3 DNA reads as TGTGCCAGCAGTGAAAGAAGGGGTCAAGGTCCCCAGCATTTT.

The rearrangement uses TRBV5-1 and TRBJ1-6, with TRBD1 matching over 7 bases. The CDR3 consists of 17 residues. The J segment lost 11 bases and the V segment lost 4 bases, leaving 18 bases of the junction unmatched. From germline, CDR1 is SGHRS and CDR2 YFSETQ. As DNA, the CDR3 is TGCGCCAGCAGCAACCAAGGGGGCGCGTTGAGGGTTGCACCCCTCCACTTT. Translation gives CASSNQGGALRVAPLHF.